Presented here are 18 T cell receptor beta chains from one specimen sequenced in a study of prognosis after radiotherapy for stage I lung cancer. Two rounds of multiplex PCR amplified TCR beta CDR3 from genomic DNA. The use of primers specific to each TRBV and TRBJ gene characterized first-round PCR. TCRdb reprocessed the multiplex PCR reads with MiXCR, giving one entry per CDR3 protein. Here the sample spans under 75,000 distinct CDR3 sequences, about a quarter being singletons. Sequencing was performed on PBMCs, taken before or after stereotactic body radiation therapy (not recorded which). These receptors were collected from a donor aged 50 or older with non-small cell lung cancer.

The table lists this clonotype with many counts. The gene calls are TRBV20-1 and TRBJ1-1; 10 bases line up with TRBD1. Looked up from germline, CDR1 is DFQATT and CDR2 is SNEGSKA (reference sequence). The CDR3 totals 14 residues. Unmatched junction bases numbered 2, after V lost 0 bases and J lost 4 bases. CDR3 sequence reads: CSARDWTGGTEAFF. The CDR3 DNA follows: TGCAGTGCTAGAGATTGGACAGGGGGCACTGAAGCTTTCTTT.

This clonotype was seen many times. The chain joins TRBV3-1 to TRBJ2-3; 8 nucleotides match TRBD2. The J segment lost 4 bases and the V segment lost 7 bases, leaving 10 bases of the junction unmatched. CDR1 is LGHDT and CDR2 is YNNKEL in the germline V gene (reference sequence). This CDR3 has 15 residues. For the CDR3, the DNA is TGTGCCAGCACCTCGACTAGCGCCTCACCAGATACGCAGTATTTT. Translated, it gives CASTSTSASPDTQYF.

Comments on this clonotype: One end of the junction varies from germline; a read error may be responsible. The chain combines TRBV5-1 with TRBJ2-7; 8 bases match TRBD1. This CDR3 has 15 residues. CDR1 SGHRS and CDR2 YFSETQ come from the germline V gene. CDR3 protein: CASSFAPGQADEKYF. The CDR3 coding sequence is TGCGCCAGCAGCTTCGCCCCGGGACAGGCGGACGAGAAGTACTTC.

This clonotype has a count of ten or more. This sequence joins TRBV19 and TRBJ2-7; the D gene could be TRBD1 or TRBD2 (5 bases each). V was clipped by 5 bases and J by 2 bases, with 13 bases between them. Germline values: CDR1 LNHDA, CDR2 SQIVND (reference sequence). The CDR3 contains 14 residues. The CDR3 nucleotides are TGTGCCAGTAGTCCGGGGACGGGACCCTACGAGCAGTACTTC. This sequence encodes CASSPGTGPYEQYF. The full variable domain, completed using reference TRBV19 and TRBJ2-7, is DGGITQSPKYLFRKEGQNVTLSCEQNLNHDAMYWYRQDPGQGLRLIYYSQIVNDFQKGDIAEGYSVSREKKESFPLTVTSAQKNPTAFYLCASSPGTGPYEQYFGPGTRLTVT.

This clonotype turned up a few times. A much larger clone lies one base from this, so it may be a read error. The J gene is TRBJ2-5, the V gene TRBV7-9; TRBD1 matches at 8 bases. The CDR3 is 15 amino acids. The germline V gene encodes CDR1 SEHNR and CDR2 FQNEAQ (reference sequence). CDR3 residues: CASSHWAGGLETKYF. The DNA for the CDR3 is TGTGCCAGCAGCCACTGGGCAGGGGGCCTGGAGACCAAGTACTTC.

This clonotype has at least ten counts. The DNA of the CDR3 is TGTGCCAGCAGGCAGAGGGGTGAAAAACTGTTTTTT. Amino acids: CASRQRGEKLFF. This chain connects TRBV27 to TRBJ1-4; TRBD1 is a possible D gene (5 bases). V lost 6 bases and J lost 7, with 9 bases in between. Germline assignment: CDR1 MNHEY and CDR2 SMNVEV (reference sequence). The CDR3 extends over 12 amino acids.

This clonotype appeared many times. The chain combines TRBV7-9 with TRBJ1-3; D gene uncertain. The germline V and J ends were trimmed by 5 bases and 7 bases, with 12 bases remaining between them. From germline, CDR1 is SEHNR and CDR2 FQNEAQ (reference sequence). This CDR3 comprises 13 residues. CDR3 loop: CASSLGMRNTIYF. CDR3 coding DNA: TGTGCCAGCAGCCTAGGGATGAGGAACACCATATATTTT.

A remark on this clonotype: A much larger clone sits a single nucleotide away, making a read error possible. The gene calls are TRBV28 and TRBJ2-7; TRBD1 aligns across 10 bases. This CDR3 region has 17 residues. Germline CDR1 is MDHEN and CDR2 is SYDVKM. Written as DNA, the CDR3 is TGTGCCTGCAGTTTTAGTTGGCCGGGACAGGGGATCGACGAGCAGTACTTC. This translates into CACSFSWPGQGIDEQYF.

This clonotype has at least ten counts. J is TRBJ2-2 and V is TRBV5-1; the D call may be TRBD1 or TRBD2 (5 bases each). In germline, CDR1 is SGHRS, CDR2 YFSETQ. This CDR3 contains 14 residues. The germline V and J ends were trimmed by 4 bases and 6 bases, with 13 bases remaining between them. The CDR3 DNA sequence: TGCGCCAGCAGCCGAGGGGTAGGGGCCGGGGAGCTGTTTTTT. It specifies CASSRGVGAGELFF.

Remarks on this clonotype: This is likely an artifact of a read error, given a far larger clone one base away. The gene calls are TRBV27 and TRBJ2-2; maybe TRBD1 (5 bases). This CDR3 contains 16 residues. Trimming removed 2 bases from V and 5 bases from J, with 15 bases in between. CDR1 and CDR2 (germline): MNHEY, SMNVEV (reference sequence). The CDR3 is CASSLRVTEHTGELFF. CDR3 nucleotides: TGTGCCAGCAGTTTAAGGGTGACAGAGCATACCGGGGAGCTGTTTTTT.

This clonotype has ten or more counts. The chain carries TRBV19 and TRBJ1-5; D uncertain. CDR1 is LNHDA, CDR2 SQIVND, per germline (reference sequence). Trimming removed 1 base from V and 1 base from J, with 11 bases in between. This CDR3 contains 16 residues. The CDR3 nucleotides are TGTGCCAGTAGTATAGGAGGTCCTCGAAGCAATCAGCCCCAGCATTTT. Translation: CASSIGGPRSNQPQHF.

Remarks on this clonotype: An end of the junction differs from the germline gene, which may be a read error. As DNA, the CDR3 is TGTACCAGCAGTCCTCGGACTTCTAATGAAAAACTGCTTTTT. It translates to CTSSPRTSNEKLLF. V usage is TRBV6-1 and J usage is TRBJ1-4; D ambiguous. CDR3 length: 14 residues. CDR1 and CDR2 from the germline V gene are MNHNS and SASEGT.

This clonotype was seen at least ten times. The DNA for the CDR3 is TGTGCCAGCAGCCAAGAGGCAGGTCGCGCAGATACGCAGTATTTT. This codes for CASSQEAGRADTQYF. The genes are TRBV4-2 and TRBJ2-3; unclear D gene. In germline, CDR1 is LGHNA, CDR2 YNFKEQ. Trimming pared 0 bases from V and 4 bases from J, leaving 11 bases between. This CDR3 spans 15 amino acids.

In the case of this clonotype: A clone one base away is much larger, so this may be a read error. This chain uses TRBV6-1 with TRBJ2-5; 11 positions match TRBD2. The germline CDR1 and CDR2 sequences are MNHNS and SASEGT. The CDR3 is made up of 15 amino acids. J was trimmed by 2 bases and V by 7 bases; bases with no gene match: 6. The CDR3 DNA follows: TGTGCCAGCACCTCAACTAGCGGGGGTCAAGAGACCCAGTACTTC. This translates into CASTSTSGGQETQYF.

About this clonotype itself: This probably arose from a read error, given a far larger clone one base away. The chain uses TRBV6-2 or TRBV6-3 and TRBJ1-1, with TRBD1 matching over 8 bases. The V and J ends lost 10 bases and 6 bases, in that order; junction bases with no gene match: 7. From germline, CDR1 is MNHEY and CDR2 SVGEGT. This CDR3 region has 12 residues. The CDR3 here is CAIRQDRAEAFF. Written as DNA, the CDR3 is TGTGCCATCAGACAGGACAGGGCTGAAGCTTTCTTT.

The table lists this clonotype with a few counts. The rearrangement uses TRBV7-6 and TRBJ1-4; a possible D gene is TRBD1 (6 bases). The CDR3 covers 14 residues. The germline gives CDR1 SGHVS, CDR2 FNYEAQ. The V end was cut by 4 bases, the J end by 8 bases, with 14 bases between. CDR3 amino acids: CASSSDRNVEKLFF. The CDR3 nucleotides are TGTGCCAGCAGCTCCGACAGGAACGTGGAAAAACTGTTTTTT.

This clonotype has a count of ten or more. As DNA, the CDR3 is TGTGCCAGCAGAAACAGACAGGTTAGACAGCCCCAGCATTTT. Translation gives CASRNRQVRQPQHF. The rearrangement uses TRBV6-1 and TRBJ1-5; the D gene is possibly TRBD1 (6 bases). Looked up from germline, CDR1 is MNHNS and CDR2 is SASEGT. The ends were cut back, 6 bases at V and 7 bases at J, with 16 bases in the middle. The CDR3 is made up of 14 amino acids.

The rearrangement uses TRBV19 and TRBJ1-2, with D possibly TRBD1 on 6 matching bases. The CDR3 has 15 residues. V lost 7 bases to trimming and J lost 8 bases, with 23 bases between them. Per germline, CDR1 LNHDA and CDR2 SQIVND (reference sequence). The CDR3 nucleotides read TGTGCCAGTATTCCCCGGACAGAGGGCGGTTTAGGCTACACCTTC. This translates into CASIPRTEGGLGYTF.